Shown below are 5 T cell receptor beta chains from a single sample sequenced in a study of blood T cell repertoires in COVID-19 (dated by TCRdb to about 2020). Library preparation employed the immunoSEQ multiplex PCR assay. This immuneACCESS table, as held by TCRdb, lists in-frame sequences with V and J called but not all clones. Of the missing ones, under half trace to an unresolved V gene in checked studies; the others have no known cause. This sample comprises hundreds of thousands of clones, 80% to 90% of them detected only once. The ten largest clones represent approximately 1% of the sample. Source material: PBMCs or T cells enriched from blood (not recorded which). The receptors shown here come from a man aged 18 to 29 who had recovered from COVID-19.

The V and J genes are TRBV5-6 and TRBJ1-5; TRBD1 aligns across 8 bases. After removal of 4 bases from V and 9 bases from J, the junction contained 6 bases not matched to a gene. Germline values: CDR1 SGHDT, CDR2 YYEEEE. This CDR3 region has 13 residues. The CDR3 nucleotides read TGTGCCAGCAGCCTGGGACAGGCGCCGCCCCAGCATTTT. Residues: CASSLGQAPPQHF.

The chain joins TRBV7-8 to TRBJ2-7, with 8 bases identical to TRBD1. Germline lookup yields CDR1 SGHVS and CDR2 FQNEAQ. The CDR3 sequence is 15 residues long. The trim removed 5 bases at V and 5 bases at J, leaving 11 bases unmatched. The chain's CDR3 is CASSTDRVRMHEQYF. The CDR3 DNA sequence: TGTGCCAGCAGCACGGACAGGGTGAGGATGCACGAGCAGTACTTC.

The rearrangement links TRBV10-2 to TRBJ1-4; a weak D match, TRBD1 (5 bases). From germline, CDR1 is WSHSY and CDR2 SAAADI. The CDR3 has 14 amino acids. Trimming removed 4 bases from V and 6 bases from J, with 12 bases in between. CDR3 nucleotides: TGCGCCAGCAGTGGGGGCAGGATGGATGAAAAACTGTTTTTT. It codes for CASSGGRMDEKLFF.

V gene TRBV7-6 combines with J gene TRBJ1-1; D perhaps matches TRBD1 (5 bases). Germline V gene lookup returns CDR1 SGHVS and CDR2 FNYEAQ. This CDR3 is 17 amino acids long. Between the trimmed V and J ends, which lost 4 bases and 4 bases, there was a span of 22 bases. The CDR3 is CASSSRGQGELVTEAFF. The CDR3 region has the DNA TGTGCCAGCAGCTCTAGGGGCCAGGGTGAGCTTGTCACTGAAGCTTTCTTT.

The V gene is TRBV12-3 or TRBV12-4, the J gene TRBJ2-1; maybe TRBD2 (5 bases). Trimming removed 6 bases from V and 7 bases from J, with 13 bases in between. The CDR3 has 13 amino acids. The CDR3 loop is CASSFTRANEQFF. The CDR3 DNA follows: TGTGCCAGCAGCTTCACTAGAGCAAATGAGCAGTTCTTC.